A single T cell receptor beta chain is shown here with its context. Assay: immunoSEQ multiplex PCR; the TCRdb copy retains only in-frame clones and omits some. The sample yields fewer than 100,000 clones, 70% to 90% seen once. These data belong to a study of blood T cell repertoires in COVID-19. Overall study: Specimens from acute and convalescent COVID-19 originated in the United States, Italy and Spain. Nucleic acid was either cDNA or gDNA, and it came from T cells, B-cell-depleted T cells, or PBMCs.

Germline assignment: CDR1 KGHSH and CDR2 LQKENI. The CDR3 is 14 amino acids. The J segment lost 6 bases and the V segment lost 3 bases, leaving 5 bases of the junction unmatched. The sequenced sample consisted of peripheral blood. This chain links TRBV18 with TRBJ1-1; 9 bases agree with TRBD1. This receptor was taken from a man aged 65 to 85 with acute or convalescent COVID-19. CDR3 coding DNA: TGTGCCAGCTCACCTACAGGGGGCAGCTCTGAAGCTTTCTTT. Its protein is CASSPTGGSSEAFF.